A single sample gave rise to the 17 T cell receptor beta chains below, sequenced in a study of T cells in Graves' hyperthyroidism and ophthalmopathy. Regions amplified from RNA transcripts were the TCR beta CDR3 regions. First-round RT-PCR with HTBI primers amplified the TCR CDR3 region. TCRdb independently ran MiXCR on the multiplex PCR reads; one entry per CDR3 protein. The sample lists around 490,000 distinct CDR3 sequences, nearly 20% occurring once. Sequenced material: blood. The receptors were gathered from a man aged 40-49 years with Graves' ophthalmopathy.

At least ten counts were recorded for this clonotype. The J gene is TRBJ2-1, the V gene TRBV3-1; D may be TRBD2 (7 bases). Trimming took off 2 bases at V and 0 bases at J, with 11 bases between the two ends. This CDR3 has 16 residues. The germline V gene encodes CDR1 LGHDT and CDR2 YNNKEL (reference sequence). CDR3 sequence (DNA): TGTGCCAGCAGCCAAAGGGGGGGGAGCTCCTACAATGAGCAGTTCTTC. As protein: CASSQRGGSSYNEQFF.

This clonotype appeared a few times. The rearrangement uses TRBV4-1 and TRBJ2-7, with a tentative D call TRBD1 (5 bases). There are 15 residues in the CDR3. Germline assignment: CDR1 MGHRA and CDR2 YSYEKL. The V end was cut by 0 bases, the J end by 2 bases, with 11 bases between. In DNA form, the CDR3 reads TGCGCCAGCAGCCAAGATCAACAGGCCACCTACGAGCAGTACTTC. This sequence encodes CASSQDQQATYEQYF.

This clonotype was detected many times. The CDR3 protein is CASSYGQGAGQPQHF. As DNA, the CDR3 is TGTGCCAGCAGCTATGGACAGGGGGCAGGTCAGCCCCAGCATTTT. The J gene is TRBJ1-5, the V gene TRBV12-3 or TRBV12-4, with 11 nucleotides matching TRBD1. The CDR3 has 15 residues. V was clipped by 6 bases and J by 6 bases; unmatched bases: 7.

This clonotype was recorded a few times. The gene calls are TRBV14 and TRBJ1-2; 10 bases are shared with TRBD1. Germline V gene sequence: CDR1 SGHDN, CDR2 FVKESK. The CDR3 runs to 16 residues. Unmatched junction bases numbered 8, after V lost 4 bases and J lost 3 bases. CDR3 nucleotides: TGTGCCAGCAGCCCCTTTGACAGGGGGCTAGACTATGGCTACACCTTC. The encoded protein is CASSPFDRGLDYGYTF.

This clonotype came up a few times. This chain joins TRBV27 and TRBJ2-5; 7 bases agree with TRBD2. J gave up 0 bases and V 0 bases, and 4 bases lay outside the gene matches. The CDR3 covers 16 residues. The germline V gene encodes CDR1 MNHEY and CDR2 SMNVEV (reference sequence). In DNA, the CDR3 is TGTGCCAGCAGTTTATCTCAAGCGGGGTACCAAGAGACCCAGTACTTC. Translation gives CASSLSQAGYQETQYF.

This clonotype has only a few counts. This chain uses TRBV19 with TRBJ1-5; 9 positions match TRBD1. J gave up 7 bases and V 5 bases, and 6 bases lay outside the gene matches. Germline-derived CDR1 and CDR2 are LNHDA and SQIVND (reference sequence). The CDR3 consists of 14 residues. The CDR3 nucleotides are TGTGCCAGTAGTCGAACAGGGGGCGACCAGCCCCAGCATTTT. It translates to CASSRTGGDQPQHF.

This clonotype was counted ten times or more. This chain joins TRBV28 and TRBJ2-7; maybe TRBD1 (5 bases). Trimming left V 3 bases short and J 1 base short, with 10 bases between. Germline CDR1 is MDHEN and CDR2 is SYDVKM. This CDR3 is 14 amino acids long. CDR3 loop: CASSFGDRSYEQYF. CDR3 bases: TGTGCCAGCAGTTTCGGCGACAGATCCTACGAGCAGTACTTC. The complete variable domain, with remaining parts taken from reference TRBV28 and TRBJ2-7, reads DVKVTQSSRYLVKRTGEKVFLECVQDMDHENMFWYRQDPGLGLRLIYFSYDVKMKEKGDIPEGYSVSREKKERFSLILESASTNQTSMYLCASSFGDRSYEQYFGPGTRLTVT.

V usage is TRBV7-2 and J usage is TRBJ2-5; 11 bases fit TRBD2. Germline-derived CDR1 and CDR2 are SGHTA and FQGNSA. J was trimmed by 2 bases and V by 0 bases; bases with no gene match: 5. The CDR3 has 17 amino acids. The CDR3: CASSLAALAGAQETQYF. The CDR3 DNA sequence: TGTGCCAGCAGCTTAGCCGCACTAGCGGGAGCTCAAGAGACCCAGTACTTC.

J is TRBJ2-2 and V is TRBV7-9; D may be TRBD2 (6 bases). V lost 5 bases and J lost 0, with 16 bases in between. The CDR3 consists of 17 residues. Per the germline V gene, CDR1 is SEHNR and CDR2 is FQNEAQ (reference sequence). The CDR3 loop is CASSPSSGTSNTGELFF. The CDR3 nucleotides read TGTGCCAGCAGCCCATCGAGTGGGACTTCGAACACCGGGGAGCTGTTTTTT.

In this sample, this clonotype turned up a few times. J is TRBJ1-1 and V is TRBV6-1, with D perhaps matching TRBD1 (5 bases). Trimming pared 6 bases from V and 2 bases from J, leaving 13 bases between. Germline assignment: CDR1 MNHNS and CDR2 SASEGT. This CDR3 has 14 residues. The CDR3 spells CASRATEINTEAFF. Here the CDR3 DNA reads TGTGCCAGCAGGGCGACAGAAATAAACACTGAAGCTTTCTTT.

Ten or more counts support this clonotype. This chain links TRBV11-2 with TRBJ2-3; TRBD2 matches 8 bases. The CDR3 has 13 amino acids. The V gene's germline CDR1 is SGHAT and CDR2 FQNNGV. Trimming removed 5 bases from V and 8 bases from J; junction bases left unmatched: 6. The CDR3 sequence is CASSLGLEGTQYF. CDR3 DNA: TGTGCCAGCAGCCTGGGACTAGAGGGTACGCAGTATTTT. Filled out from reference TRBV11-2 and TRBJ2-3, the complete variable domain reads EAGVAQSPRYKIIEKRQSVAFWCNPISGHATLYWYQQILGQGPKLLIQFQNNGVVDDSQLPKDRFSAERLKGVDSTLKIQPAKLEDSAVYLCASSLGLEGTQYFGPGTRLTVL.

This clonotype was found a few times. The V call is TRBV3-1, the J call TRBJ1-2; D possibly corresponds to TRBD1 (5 bases). CDR1 and CDR2 from the germline V gene are LGHDT and YNNKEL (reference sequence). V was trimmed by 0 bases and J by 4 bases, leaving 12 bases between them. The CDR3 totals 15 residues. CDR3 nucleotides: TGTGCCAGCAGCCAAGATCTGGGGAGGGGCTATGGCTACACCTTC. Protein: CASSQDLGRGYGYTF.

To note about this clonotype: One junction end does not reproduce the germline sequence, and a read error may be involved. This chain uses TRBV4-3 with TRBJ2-1; D is perhaps TRBD2 (5 bases). Germline CDR1 reads LGHNA; CDR2 reads YSLEER. This CDR3 region has 13 residues. CDR3 protein: CASSQDLANEQFF. CDR3 DNA sequence: TGCGCCAGCAGCCAAGACTTAGCGAATGAGCAATTCTTC.

This rearrangement joins TRBV7-2 to TRBJ2-1; TRBD2 agrees at 7 bases. The V gene's germline CDR1 is SGHTA and CDR2 FQGNSA. This CDR3 has 15 amino acids. V trimming: 1 base; J trimming: 5 bases; junction bases outside the gene matches: 5. CDR3 bases: TGTGCCAGCAGCTTAGAGCGGGGCGTTAACAATGAGCAGTTCTTC. This sequence encodes CASSLERGVNNEQFF.

V gene TRBV19 combines with J gene TRBJ2-1; 13 nucleotides agree with TRBD2. The germline V gene has CDR1 LNHDA and CDR2 SQIVND (reference sequence). V gave up 11 bases and J gave up 5 bases; unmatched junction bases: 6. The CDR3 is 14 amino acids. CDR3 in amino acids: CASTSGRANNEQFF. CDR3 nucleotide sequence: TGTGCCTCAACTAGCGGGAGGGCAAACAATGAGCAGTTCTTC.

CDR3 in DNA: TGTGCCAGTAGCCGACACAAGGGCAATCAGCCCCAGCATTTT. This codes for CASSRHKGNQPQHF. The chain combines TRBV19 with TRBJ1-5; D gene ambiguous. CDR1 LNHDA and CDR2 SQIVND come from the germline V gene (reference sequence). Deletions cut 6 bases from V and 2 bases from J, with 11 bases between. CDR3 size: 14 residues.

This sequence joins TRBV5-6 and TRBJ2-3, with D possibly matching TRBD1 (6 bases). Germline CDR1 and CDR2: SGHDT and YYEEEE. The V end was cut by 3 bases, the J end by 0 bases, with 11 bases between. The CDR3 is 15 residues long. CDR3 bases: TGTGCCAGCAGCTCCACCGGACAGAGCACAGATACGCAGTATTTT. This codes for CASSSTGQSTDTQYF.